These 17 T cell receptor beta chains originate from one sample sequenced in a study of T cells in Graves' hyperthyroidism and ophthalmopathy. TCR beta CDR3 regions were amplified from RNA. Researchers ran a first-round RT-PCR on the TCR CDR3 using the HTBI primer set. TCRdb called the multiplex PCR reads again in MiXCR, with one record for every CDR3 protein. The sample contains approximately 490,000 distinct CDR3 sequences, about 22% of which appear only once. The specimen was blood. These receptors came from a woman in her seventies with Graves' ophthalmopathy.

This clonotype was picked up many times. The chain carries TRBV2 and TRBJ2-7, with 10 nucleotides matching TRBD2. Germline CDR1 is SNHLY and CDR2 is FYNNEI. The V gene end was trimmed by 4 bases and the J gene end by 3 bases; junction bases not matched to a gene: 6. This CDR3 is 15 amino acids long. CDR3 bases: TGTGCCAGCAGTGCGCTAGCGGGAGTAAACTACGAGCAGTACTTC. Translation: CASSALAGVNYEQYF.

This clonotype was recorded many times. The rearrangement joins TRBV6-5 to TRBJ2-5; the match to TRBD2 covers 9 bases. Trimming took 2 bases from V and 2 from J; bases not matched to a gene: 3. The germline V gene has CDR1 MNHEY and CDR2 SVGAGI. CDR3 length equals 15 residues. Here the CDR3 reads CASSYRTSEQETQYF. DNA of the CDR3: TGTGCCAGCAGTTACAGGACTAGCGAACAAGAGACCCAGTACTTC.

The chain employs TRBV7-2 and TRBJ2-3, with TRBD2 matching over 7 bases. V was pared by 4 bases and J by 2 bases, with 6 bases of the junction left unmatched. This CDR3 is 15 amino acids long. Germline V gene sequence: CDR1 SGHTA, CDR2 FQGNSA. CDR3 sequence: CASSSGGGYTDTQYF. CDR3 sequence (DNA): TGTGCCAGCAGCTCGGGGGGAGGATACACAGATACGCAGTATTTT.

This clonotype appeared a few times. This sequence joins TRBV29-1 and TRBJ2-7; 7 bases match TRBD1. Germline values: CDR1 SQVTM, CDR2 ANQGSEA. The CDR3 extends over 12 amino acids. The ends lost 6 bases at V and 2 bases at J; junction bases unmatched: 4. Here the CDR3 reads CSVYRGPYEQYF. Written as DNA, the CDR3 is TGCAGCGTCTACAGGGGCCCCTACGAGCAGTACTTC.

This sequence joins TRBV27 and TRBJ1-2; D uncertain. Germline CDR1 is MNHEY and CDR2 is SMNVEV (reference sequence). This CDR3 is built from 15 residues. With 8 bases removed from V and 4 bases from J, the gap between germline ends came to 20 bases. CDR3 region: CASRPGSGPAYGYTF. CDR3 bases: TGTGCCAGCCGACCGGGGTCCGGGCCCGCCTATGGCTACACCTTC.

This clonotype was found a few times. The genes are TRBV7-9 and TRBJ1-1, with TRBD1 as a possible D gene (6 bases). This CDR3 is 16 amino acids long. Germline lookup yields CDR1 SEHNR and CDR2 FQNEAQ (reference sequence). V was pared by 1 base and J by 3 bases, with 15 bases between. This CDR3 is CASSLDITGRDTEAFF. The CDR3 coding sequence is TGTGCCAGCAGCTTAGATATAACAGGGAGGGACACTGAAGCTTTCTTT.

In this sample, this clonotype turned up a few times. The rearrangement links TRBV5-5 to TRBJ2-7; unclear D gene. V lost 4 bases, J lost 0 bases, and 11 bases lay in between. The CDR3 length is 14 residues. CDR1 and CDR2 (germline): SGHKS, YYEKEE (reference sequence). The CDR3 region has the DNA TGTGCCAGCAGCCCGGGCCATACCTCCTACGAGCAGTACTTC. This encodes CASSPGHTSYEQYF.

The V gene is TRBV6-1, the J gene TRBJ2-4; no reliable D call. The CDR3 extends over 15 amino acids. V was pared by 5 bases and J by 0 bases, with 11 bases between. CDR1 is MNHNS and CDR2 is SASEGT in the germline V gene. DNA for the CDR3: TGTGCCAGCAGTTCGGGCGTTTCAGCCAAAAACATTCAGTACTTC. This sequence encodes CASSSGVSAKNIQYF.

In its sample, this clonotype was seen many times. The V and J genes are TRBV6-2 or TRBV6-3 and TRBJ1-2; D might be TRBD1 (5 bases). Germline CDR1 and CDR2: MNHEY and SVGEGT. The CDR3 is made up of 13 amino acids. The V end was cut by 5 bases, the J end by 2 bases, with 9 bases between. The CDR3 coding sequence is TGTGCCAGCAGTAGGGACGGAAACTATGGCTACACCTTC. Its protein product is CASSRDGNYGYTF.

The J gene is TRBJ1-6, the V gene TRBV6-2 or TRBV6-3; D is uncertain. V lost 10 bases and J lost 9, with 16 bases in between. From germline, CDR1 is MNHEY and CDR2 SVGEGT. This CDR3 is 13 amino acids long. CDR3 sequence: CATNIEGFSPLHF. DNA of the CDR3: TGTGCCACGAACATAGAGGGTTTTTCACCCCTCCACTTT.

This clonotype was observed at least ten times. The chain combines TRBV12-3 or TRBV12-4 with TRBJ2-1; tentatively, D is TRBD1 (5 bases). CDR3 length: 13 amino acids. Trimming shortened V by 6 bases and J by 4 bases, and 10 bases separated the two germline ends. CDR3 amino acids: CASSSTEYNEQFF. CDR3 DNA sequence: TGTGCCAGCAGCTCGACAGAATACAATGAGCAGTTCTTC.

This clonotype appeared many times. J is TRBJ2-7 and V is TRBV12-3 or TRBV12-4; D possibly corresponds to TRBD1 (6 bases). The CDR3 runs to 16 residues. Trimming cost V 5 bases and J 0 bases, with 17 bases left between them. This CDR3 reads CASSPPQGQDSYEQYF. The DNA for the CDR3 is TGTGCCAGCAGTCCTCCGCAGGGGCAGGACTCCTACGAGCAGTACTTC.

The chain couples TRBV7-9 to TRBJ2-5; 14 nucleotides agree with TRBD2. Trimming at V came to 5 bases and at J to 5 bases, leaving 7 bases not matched to a gene. The germline CDR1 and CDR2 sequences are SEHNR and FQNEAQ (reference sequence). The CDR3 loop spans 16 amino acids. The CDR3 nucleotides are TGTGCCAGCAGCACGGGACTAGCGGGAGTCTGGGAGACCCAGTACTTC. It specifies CASSTGLAGVWETQYF. Supplemented by reference TRBV7-9 and TRBJ2-5, the full variable domain reads DTGVSQNPRHKITKRGQNVTFRCDPISEHNRLYWYRQTLGQGPEFLTYFQNEAQLEKSRLLSDRFSAERPKGSFSTLEIQRTEQGDSAMYLCASSTGLAGVWETQYFGPGTRLLVL.

This clonotype has a count of ten or more. V and J are TRBV7-8 and TRBJ1-2, with D possibly being TRBD1 (6 bases). The germline V gene encodes CDR1 SGHVS and CDR2 FQNEAQ. Trimming removed 5 bases at V and 4 bases at J, with 20 bases between. The CDR3 contains 16 residues. This CDR3 is CASSRANPAGVYGYTF. DNA for the CDR3: TGTGCCAGCAGCCGAGCAAACCCGGCAGGGGTCTATGGCTACACCTTC. Full variable domain (rest looked up from reference TRBV7-8 and TRBJ1-2): GAGVSQSPRYKVAKRGQDVALRCDPISGHVSLFWYQQALGQGPEFLTYFQNEAQLDKSGLPSDRFFAERPEGSVSTLKIQRTQQEDSAVYLCASSRANPAGVYGYTFGSGTRLTVV.

The rearrangement uses TRBV3-1 and TRBJ1-4, with unresolved D. CDR1 and CDR2 (germline): LGHDT, YNNKEL (reference sequence). V dropped 4 bases and J dropped 0 bases, with 12 bases sitting between them. The CDR3 is 16 amino acids. The CDR3 reads CASSRSAAATNEKLFF. CDR3 DNA sequence: TGTGCCAGCAGCCGCTCCGCGGCCGCAACTAATGAAAAACTGTTTTTT.

The rearrangement uses TRBV6-5 and TRBJ1-5; D remains ambiguous. This CDR3 is 13 amino acids long. The germline V and J ends were trimmed by 2 bases and 6 bases, with 8 bases remaining between them. CDR1 and CDR2 (germline): MNHEY, SVGAGI. CDR3 protein: CASSYQAPQPQHF. CDR3 in DNA: TGTGCCAGCAGTTACCAGGCCCCTCAGCCCCAGCATTTT.

There are many counts of this clonotype. In DNA, the CDR3 is TGCGCCAGCAGCTTGGCCGGAGTAACCTACGAGCAGTACTTC. This translates into CASSLAGVTYEQYF. The chain has TRBV5-1 and TRBJ2-7, with D unresolved. The CDR3 has 14 residues. V dropped 0 bases and J dropped 2 bases, with 9 bases sitting between them. CDR1 SGHRS and CDR2 YFSETQ come from the germline V gene. The whole variable domain, filled in from reference TRBV5-1 and TRBJ2-7, reads KAGVTQTPRYLIKTRGQQVTLSCSPISGHRSVSWYQQTPGQGLQFLFEYFSETQRNKGNFPGRFSGRQFSNSRSEMNVSTLELGDSALYLCASSLAGVTYEQYFGPGTRLTVT.